One and the same sample provided the 27 T cell receptor beta chains below, sequenced in a study of T cells after posttransplantation cyclophosphamide. The data were produced by immunoSEQ multiplex PCR, yet TCRdb's version contains in-frame clones alone and is incomplete. The data show over 20,000 clones, nearly 99% seen once. Sequenced sample: naive CD8+ T cells sorted from PBMCs. These receptors were taken from a man between 35 and 55 years old in good health, CMV-negative, and a related stem cell transplant donor.

The gene calls are TRBV9 and TRBJ2-2; 10 nucleotides align to TRBD1. The CDR3 sequence is 19 residues long. The trim removed 4 bases at V and 3 bases at J, leaving 15 bases unmatched. In germline, CDR1 is SGDLS, CDR2 YYNGEE. For the CDR3, the DNA is TGTGCCAGCAGCCCCAGTCCCGGGACAGGGGCTTATGACACCGGGGAGCTGTTTTTT. It yields the protein CASSPSPGTGAYDTGELFF.

CDR3 in amino acids: CASSPLVGVQETQYF. The CDR3 nucleotides are TGTGCCAGCAGCCCCCTCGTTGGAGTCCAAGAGACCCAGTACTTC. J is TRBJ2-5 and V is TRBV5-6; no definite D call. Trimming removed 4 bases from V and 1 base from J, with 14 bases in between. Germline CDR1 and CDR2: SGHDT and YYEEEE. The CDR3 is made up of 15 amino acids. The variable domain in full, completed from reference TRBV5-6 and TRBJ2-5, reads DAGVTQSPTHLIKTRGQQVTLRCSPKSGHDTVSWYQQALGQGPQFIFQYYEEEERQRGNFPDRFSGHQFPNYSSELNVNALLLGDSALYLCASSPLVGVQETQYFGPGTRLLVL.

The genes are TRBV9 and TRBJ2-7; 8 positions agree with TRBD1. The germline V gene has CDR1 SGDLS and CDR2 YYNGEE. V shed 5 bases and J 0 bases; nucleotides not matched to a gene: 1. This CDR3 spans 13 amino acids. The CDR3 sequence: CASRGTGSYEQYF. CDR3 sequence (DNA): TGTGCCAGCAGGGGGACAGGCTCCTACGAGCAGTACTTC.

The V and J genes are TRBV6-5 and TRBJ2-1; 10 nucleotides line up with TRBD2. The V and J ends lost 2 bases and 10 bases, in that order; junction bases with no gene match: 5. Germline assignment: CDR1 MNHEY and CDR2 SVGAGI. The CDR3 is 14 residues long. The CDR3 reads CASSYSGRAQEQFF. CDR3 nucleotides: TGTGCCAGCAGTTACAGCGGGAGGGCCCAAGAGCAGTTCTTC.

The rearrangement links TRBV6-5 to TRBJ2-7, with 7 positions matching TRBD1. This CDR3 contains 15 residues. Germline V gene sequence: CDR1 MNHEY, CDR2 SVGAGI. The V gene end was trimmed by 0 bases and the J gene end by 4 bases; junction bases not matched to a gene: 6. CDR3 nucleotide sequence: TGTGCCAGCAGTTACTCTTCAGGGGGATCGTACGAGCAGTACTTC. Residues: CASSYSSGGSYEQYF.

The chain employs TRBV30 and TRBJ2-3; 8 bases agree with TRBD2. The trim removed 1 base at V and 4 bases at J, leaving 10 bases unmatched. The CDR3 is 16 amino acids. CDR1 is GTSNPN and CDR2 is SVGIG in the germline V gene (reference sequence). For the CDR3, the DNA is TGTGCCTGGAGTGACCCGGGACTAGTAGGGGCAGATACGCAGTATTTT. This codes for CAWSDPGLVGADTQYF.

V usage is TRBV5-4 and J usage is TRBJ2-7, with D perhaps matching TRBD2 (6 bases). CDR1 is SGHNT and CDR2 is YYREEE in the germline V gene (reference sequence). V shed 3 bases and J shed 2 bases, with 12 bases lying between them. The CDR3 is 14 amino acids. The CDR3 protein is CASSSNRETYEQYF. The CDR3 DNA sequence: TGTGCCAGCAGCTCTAACCGGGAGACCTACGAGCAGTACTTC.

The chain couples TRBV9 to TRBJ2-1; D gene unclear. V was cut by 0 bases and J by 4 bases, with 11 bases left in between. The CDR3 covers 15 residues. Germline V CDR1 and CDR2: SGDLS, YYNGEE. CDR3 amino acids: CASSVGRSNYNEQFF. CDR3 nucleotide sequence: TGTGCCAGCAGCGTAGGCAGGTCGAATTACAATGAGCAGTTCTTC. The full variable domain, rest sourced from reference TRBV9 and TRBJ2-1, is DSGVTQTPKHLITATGQRVTLRCSPRSGDLSVYWYQQSLDQGLQFLIQYYNGEERAKGNILERFSAQQFPDLHSELNLSSLELGDSALYFCASSVGRSNYNEQFFGPGTRLTVL.

The chain employs TRBV30 and TRBJ2-3; D may be TRBD1 (5 bases). The CDR3 is made up of 13 amino acids. The V end lost 2 bases, the J end lost 6 bases, and 12 bases lay between the germline ends. The germline V gene encodes CDR1 GTSNPN and CDR2 SVGIG (reference sequence). The CDR3 DNA reads TGTGCCTGGAGTAGGGTCGCAGGGGATACGCAGTATTTT. Its protein product is CAWSRVAGDTQYF.

The CDR3 reads CASSSSRDSSVSAFF. The CDR3 nucleotides are TGTGCCAGCAGCTCGTCCCGGGACAGCTCGGTTTCGGCTTTCTTT. This chain uses TRBV5-6 with TRBJ1-1; 7 nucleotides match TRBD1. The germline V gene has CDR1 SGHDT and CDR2 YYEEEE. J gave up 11 bases and V 3 bases, and 16 bases lay outside the gene matches. There are 15 residues in the CDR3.

The CDR3 loop is CASSVALADYEQYF. CDR3 coding DNA: TGTGCCAGCAGCGTAGCACTAGCGGACTACGAGCAGTACTTC. The chain joins TRBV9 to TRBJ2-7; 8 positions match TRBD2. This CDR3 is built from 14 residues. Germline V lookup: CDR1 SGDLS, CDR2 YYNGEE. Germline trimming cut 0 bases from V and 3 bases from J; bases unmatched to any gene: 2.

V gene TRBV6-6 combines with J gene TRBJ1-1; D gene uncertain. Germline loops: CDR1 MNHNY, CDR2 SVGAGI (reference sequence). V was clipped by 5 bases and J by 7 bases, with 14 bases between them. This CDR3 is 13 amino acids long. Here the CDR3 DNA reads TGTGCCAGCAGTCTGGGGATGGGAGATGAAGCTTTCTTT. This codes for CASSLGMGDEAFF.

V and J are TRBV27 and TRBJ2-1; TRBD2 aligns across 13 bases. This CDR3 comprises 17 residues. V gave up 2 bases and J gave up 8 bases; unmatched junction bases: 9. Germline V gives CDR1 MNHEY, CDR2 SMNVEV (reference sequence). CDR3 loop: CASSLAPRTSGSYEQFF. CDR3 in DNA: TGTGCCAGCAGTTTAGCCCCTAGGACTAGCGGGAGTTATGAGCAGTTCTTC.

This chain uses TRBV5-1 with TRBJ2-2; the match to TRBD1 covers 7 bases. The ends lost 4 bases at V and 7 bases at J; junction bases unmatched: 4. The CDR3 has 13 residues. The germline gives CDR1 SGHRS, CDR2 YFSETQ. Here the CDR3 DNA reads TGCGCCAGCAGCACGACAGGGCACGGGGAGCTGTTTTTT. It specifies CASSTTGHGELFF.

This clone has just one count. The CDR3: CASSLGLAGHEQYF. CDR3 DNA sequence: TGTGCCAGCAGCTTAGGACTAGCGGGACACGAGCAGTACTTC. The chain is built from TRBV7-3 and TRBJ2-7; 12 bases are a match to TRBD2. The V and J ends lost 2 bases and 5 bases, in that order; junction bases with no gene match: 1. This CDR3 comprises 14 residues. Germline V lookup: CDR1 SGHTA, CDR2 FQGTGA.

The chain couples TRBV5-1 to TRBJ2-7; D uncertain. With 0 bases removed from V and 0 bases from J, the gap between germline ends came to 7 bases. CDR3 length: 14 amino acids. Germline loops: CDR1 SGHRS, CDR2 YFSETQ. In DNA, the CDR3 is TGCGCCAGCAGCTTGGCGGCTAGCTCCTACGAGCAGTACTTC. Translation gives CASSLAASSYEQYF.

This chain connects TRBV14 to TRBJ1-1; no clear D gene. The CDR3 totals 13 residues. From germline, CDR1 is SGHDN and CDR2 FVKESK. Between the trimmed V and J ends, which lost 1 base and 4 bases, there was a span of 7 bases. CDR3 DNA sequence: TGTGCCAGCAGCCAAGGACTGAGCACTGAAGCTTTCTTT. The encoded protein is CASSQGLSTEAFF.

This clone was seen more than once but under ten times. The genes are TRBV6-1 and TRBJ2-7; TRBD2 matches 7 bases. With 2 bases clipped from V and 4 bases from J, the junction kept 8 bases outside the gene matches. The V gene's germline CDR1 is MNHNS and CDR2 SASEGT. The CDR3 is 15 amino acids. The CDR3 DNA follows: TGTGCCAGCAGTGAATGGCTAGCGGTTATATACGAGCAGTACTTC. Its translation is CASSEWLAVIYEQYF.

The chain recombines TRBV27 with TRBJ2-1; D uncertain. Germline lookup yields CDR1 MNHEY and CDR2 SMNVEV (reference sequence). V lost 2 bases to trimming and J lost 9 bases, with 8 bases between them. The CDR3 spans 12 residues. The CDR3 spells CASSLNYFEQFF. Written as DNA, the CDR3 is TGTGCCAGCAGTTTAAATTATTTTGAGCAGTTCTTC.

The chain uses TRBV7-3 and TRBJ1-1; a possible D gene is TRBD1 (6 bases). V lost 5 bases to trimming and J lost 1 base, with 11 bases between them. Per germline, CDR1 SGHTA and CDR2 FQGTGA. This CDR3 region has 14 residues. The CDR3 spells CASSLTGQNTEAFF. In DNA, the CDR3 is TGTGCCAGCAGCCTGACGGGACAGAACACTGAAGCTTTCTTT.

The chain links TRBV6-1 to TRBJ1-2; 8 bases fit TRBD1. The CDR3 covers 14 residues. Trimming took 6 bases from V and 7 from J; bases not matched to a gene: 10. Germline CDR1 and CDR2: MNHNS and SASEGT. This CDR3 is CASREDRELAGYTF. CDR3 DNA: TGTGCCAGCAGGGAGGACAGGGAATTGGCTGGCTACACCTTC.

The V gene is TRBV28, the J gene TRBJ1-3, with D uncertain. Trimming stripped 3 bases from V and 7 bases from J, with 13 bases between. In germline, CDR1 is MDHEN, CDR2 SYDVKM. The CDR3 is 14 amino acids. The CDR3 region has the DNA TGTGCCAGCAGTTTTCCGGGGAGTAGGAACACCATATATTTT. As protein: CASSFPGSRNTIYF.

CDR3 sequence reads: CASSVGDSGANVLTF. CDR3 in DNA: TGTGCCAGCAGCGTAGGCGACTCTGGGGCCAACGTCCTGACTTTC. The chain has TRBV9 and TRBJ2-6, with no clear D. CDR1 and CDR2 from the germline V gene are SGDLS and YYNGEE. The CDR3 is 15 amino acids. The ends were cut back, 0 bases at V and 0 bases at J, with 4 bases in the middle.

The chain joins TRBV4-3 to TRBJ2-7, with 7 positions matching TRBD1. The V and J ends lost 5 bases and 7 bases, in that order; junction bases with no gene match: 5. The CDR3 runs to 12 residues. CDR1 is LGHNA and CDR2 is YSLEER in the germline V gene. In DNA, the CDR3 is TGCGCCAGCAGCTCGACAGGGAGAGAGCAGTACTTC. As protein: CASSSTGREQYF.

CDR3 residues: CASSSVGTGDYEQYF. The CDR3 nucleotides read TGCGCCAGCAGCTCGGTAGGGACAGGGGACTACGAGCAGTACTTC. The rearrangement uses TRBV5-1 and TRBJ2-7, with TRBD1 matching over 10 bases. Trimming removed 3 bases from V and 3 bases from J; junction bases left unmatched: 6. The germline CDR1 and CDR2 sequences are SGHRS and YFSETQ. CDR3 length: 15 amino acids. Full variable domain (outside the CDR3, taken from reference TRBV5-1 and TRBJ2-7): KAGVTQTPRYLIKTRGQQVTLSCSPISGHRSVSWYQQTPGQGLQFLFEYFSETQRNKGNFPGRFSGRQFSNSRSEMNVSTLELGDSALYLCASSSVGTGDYEQYFGPGTRLTVT.

J is TRBJ2-1 and V is TRBV27; D call uncertain. Germline CDR1 MNHEY, CDR2 SMNVEV (reference sequence). The germline V and J ends were trimmed by 0 bases and 8 bases, with 17 bases remaining between them. The CDR3 extends over 16 amino acids. The CDR3 sequence: CASSLSSAFGSDEQFF. The CDR3 region has the DNA TGTGCCAGCAGTTTATCATCCGCGTTTGGTTCGGATGAGCAGTTCTTC.

This sequence joins TRBV5-1 and TRBJ2-3, with 9 bases lining up with TRBD1. The CDR3 runs to 15 residues. J lost 1 base, V lost 0 bases, and 0 bases had no gene match. The germline V gene has CDR1 SGHRS and CDR2 YFSETQ. CDR3 region: CASSLGTGGTDTQYF. The CDR3 DNA follows: TGCGCCAGCAGCTTGGGGACAGGGGGCACAGATACGCAGTATTTT.